One and the same sample provided the 7 T cell receptor beta chains below, sequenced in a study of Ad26.COV2.S vaccination and SARS-CoV-2 variants. Treatment meaning: about 20 received Ad26.COV2.S at low or high dose, single or two shots; about 5 received placebo; per-sample allocation not given. Each sample was drawn 63 days after the first injection (of vaccine or placebo). Method: immunoSEQ multiplex PCR; TCRdb's copy keeps in-frame clones and lacks some. The repertoire consists of some 460,000 clones, with about nine tenths occurring once and the leading ten covering about 1.5%. The specimen was peripheral blood, collected in a trial of Ad26.COV2.S vaccine versus placebo. These receptors were taken from a person aged 18-65 years who received the Ad26.COV2.S COVID-19 vaccine or a placebo.

Concerning this clone itself: At one end the junction does not follow the germline gene, possibly because of a read error. V usage is TRBV15 and J usage is TRBJ1-5; 7 nucleotides match TRBD1. Germline V gene sequence: CDR1 LNHNV, CDR2 YYDKDF (reference sequence). This CDR3 has 12 amino acids. The CDR3 spells CATSRDSGTVSF. The DNA of the CDR3 is TGTGCCACCAGCAGGGACTCCGGGACAGTTTCTTTT.

V and J are TRBV5-8 and TRBJ1-5; D gene ambiguous. Trimming removed 7 bases from V and 6 bases from J, with 14 bases in between. The germline gives CDR1 SGHTS, CDR2 YDEGEE. The CDR3 contains 13 residues. The CDR3, as DNA: TGTGCCAGCGCCATTTACTCTGGTCAGCCCCAGCATTTT. Translating it yields CASAIYSGQPQHF.

A single count supports this clone. This chain uses TRBV5-6 with TRBJ1-1; TRBD1 aligns across 7 bases. CDR1 and CDR2 (germline): SGHDT, YYEEEE. The J segment lost 0 bases and the V segment lost 3 bases, leaving 17 bases of the junction unmatched. This CDR3 is 19 amino acids long. This CDR3 reads CASSSKRGDSKFMNTEAFF. The CDR3 coding sequence is TGTGCCAGCAGCTCCAAAAGAGGGGACAGCAAATTCATGAACACTGAAGCTTTCTTT.

The chain combines TRBV12-2 with TRBJ1-2; the table's D call, TRBD1, was not checked against the DNA. TRBV12-2 is flagged as a pseudogene. The length of the CDR3 is 17 residues. CDR3 region: CASRSIRGRPTYYGYTF. CDR3 in DNA: TGTGCAAGTCGCTCGATCAGGGGTCGCCCCACTTACTATGGCTACACCTTC.

A word on this clone: The junction and the germline gene differ at one end; a read error may be behind it. The chain joins TRBV11-1 to TRBJ1-2; tentatively, D is TRBD1 (5 bases). Germline-derived CDR1 and CDR2 are SGHAT and FQDESV (reference sequence). This CDR3 region has 15 residues. As DNA, the CDR3 is TGTGCCAGCAGCTTAGGAGGTTGGGACCTTCAAAACTCGTCCTTC. Amino acids: CASSLGGWDLQNSSF. The variable domain in full, with the rest retrieved from reference TRBV11-1 and TRBJ1-2, is EAEVAQSPRYKITEKSQAVAFWCDPISGHATLYWYRQILGQGPELLVQFQDESVVDDSQLPKDRFSAERLKGVDSTLKIQPAELGDSAMYLCASSLGGWDLQNSSFGSGTRLTVV.

The sample holds a few counts of this clone. V gene TRBV3-1 (or the pseudogene TRBV3-2) combines with J gene TRBJ1-6, with D tentatively TRBD1 (5 bases). Trimming removed 3 bases at V and 7 bases at J, with 16 bases between. From germline, CDR1 is LGHDT and CDR2 YNNKEL (reference sequence). This CDR3 spans 16 amino acids. The CDR3 nucleotides are TGTGCCAGCAGCCAGGCCCGGCCAGGGTCCAATTCACCCCTCCACTTT. Amino acids: CASSQARPGSNSPLHF.

The rearrangement joins TRBV19 to TRBJ2-7; TRBD1 matches at 7 bases. CDR3 length equals 19 residues. V shed 3 bases and J 4 bases; nucleotides not matched to a gene: 21. Germline CDR1 LNHDA, CDR2 SQIVND (reference sequence). As DNA, the CDR3 is TGTGCCAGTAGTATGGGGACGACAGGGCCCGGCATGGCCGTATACGAGCAGTACTTC. Amino acid sequence: CASSMGTTGPGMAVYEQYF.